The entry below describes one T cell receptor (beta chain). This sample was taken from a study of Graves' ophthalmopathy and Graves' hyperthyroidism. Amplification of the TCR beta CDR3 regions used RNA transcripts (as template). RT-PCR in the first round used HTBI primers; a second-round multiplex PCR followed. TCRdb reprocessed the multiplex PCR reads via MiXCR and lists one record per CDR3 protein. The sample has around 600,000 distinct CDR3 sequences, about two fifths seen once; the top ten hold around 3.3%. Trimming took 5 bases from V and 3 from J; bases not matched to a gene: 9. Germline CDR1 is SQVTM and CDR2 is ANQGSEA. CDR3 length: 15 residues.

The specimen sequenced was peripheral blood. This TCR came from an adult man with Graves' ophthalmopathy. The chain couples TRBV29-1 to TRBJ1-1; TRBD1 agrees at 10 bases. Here the CDR3 reads CSVTRGGTGDTEAFF. The CDR3 bases are TGCAGCGTTACTAGGGGGGGGACAGGGGACACTGAAGCTTTCTTT.